The 3 T cell receptor beta chains below come from one sample, sequenced in a study of cytomegalovirus exposure and HLA in healthy donors. Generated by immunoSEQ multiplex PCR, the TCRdb table keeps only in-frame clones and is missing some. The data hold 330,000 or so clones, with about nine tenths observed a single time. Sequencing was performed on PBMCs. These receptors all come from a woman aged 18-29 years in good health and CMV-seronegative.

This chain uses TRBV2 with TRBJ2-7, with D possibly TRBD1 on 5 matching bases. Trimming took 8 bases from V and 2 from J, leaving 16 bases between them. CDR3 length: 14 residues. Germline assignment: CDR1 SNHLY and CDR2 FYNNEI. CDR3: CASHIQVGPYEQYF. DNA for the CDR3: TGTGCCAGCCACATACAGGTGGGGCCCTACGAGCAGTACTTC.

This clone was counted a few times. V and J are TRBV18 and TRBJ1-2, with 7 bases aligning to TRBD1. This CDR3 spans 15 amino acids. Germline V CDR1 and CDR2: KGHSH, LQKENI. With 6 bases clipped from V and 6 bases from J, the junction kept 13 bases outside the gene matches. CDR3 sequence reads: CASSYGTAAPDGYTF. CDR3 coding DNA: TGTGCCAGCTCGTACGGGACAGCAGCTCCAGATGGCTACACCTTC.

J is TRBJ2-7 and V is TRBV7-8; TRBD1 agrees at 11 bases. V shed 1 base, J shed 0 bases, and the junction held 2 bases outside the gene matches. CDR1 and CDR2 (germline): SGHVS, FQNEAQ. The CDR3 is 16 amino acids. The CDR3 bases are TGTGCCAGCAGCTTAGGAGGACAGGGGGCCTCCTACGAGCAGTACTTC. Translated, it gives CASSLGGQGASYEQYF.